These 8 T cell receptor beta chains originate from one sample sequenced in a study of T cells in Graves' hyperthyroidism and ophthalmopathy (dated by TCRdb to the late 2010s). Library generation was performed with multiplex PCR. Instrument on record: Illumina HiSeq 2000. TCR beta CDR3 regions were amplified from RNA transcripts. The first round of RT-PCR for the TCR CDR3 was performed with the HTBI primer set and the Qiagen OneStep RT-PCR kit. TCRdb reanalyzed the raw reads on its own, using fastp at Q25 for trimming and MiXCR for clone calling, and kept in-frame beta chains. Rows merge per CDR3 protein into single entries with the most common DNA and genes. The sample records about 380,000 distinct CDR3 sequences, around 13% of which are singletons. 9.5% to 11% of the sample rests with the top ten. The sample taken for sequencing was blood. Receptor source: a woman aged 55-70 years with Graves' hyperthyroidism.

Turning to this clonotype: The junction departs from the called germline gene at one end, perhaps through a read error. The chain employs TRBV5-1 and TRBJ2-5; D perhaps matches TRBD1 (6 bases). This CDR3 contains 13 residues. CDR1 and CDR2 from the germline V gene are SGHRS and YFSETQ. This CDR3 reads CVSRVGAKETQYF. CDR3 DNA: TGCGTCAGCAGGGTGGGGGCGAAAGAGACCCAGTACTTC.

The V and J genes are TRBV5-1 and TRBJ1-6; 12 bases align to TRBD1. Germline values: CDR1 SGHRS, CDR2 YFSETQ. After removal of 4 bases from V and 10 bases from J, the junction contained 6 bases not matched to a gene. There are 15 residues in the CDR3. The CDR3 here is CASSAGQGAVSPLHF. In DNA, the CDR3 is TGCGCCAGCAGCGCGGGACAGGGGGCTGTCTCACCCCTCCACTTT.

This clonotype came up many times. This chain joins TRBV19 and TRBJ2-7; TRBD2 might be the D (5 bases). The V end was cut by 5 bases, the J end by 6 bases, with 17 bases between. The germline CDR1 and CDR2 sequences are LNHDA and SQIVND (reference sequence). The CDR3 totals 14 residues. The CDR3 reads CASSVLARDAEQYF. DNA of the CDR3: TGTGCCAGTAGTGTCTTGGCCCGGGATGCCGAGCAGTACTTC.

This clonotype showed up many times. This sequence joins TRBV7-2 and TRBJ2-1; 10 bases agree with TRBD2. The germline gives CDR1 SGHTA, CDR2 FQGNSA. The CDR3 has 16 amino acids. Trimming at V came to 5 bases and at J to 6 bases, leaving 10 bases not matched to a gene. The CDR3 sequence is CASSLSVAGGANEQFF. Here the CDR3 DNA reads TGTGCCAGCAGCCTAAGCGTAGCGGGAGGTGCCAATGAGCAGTTCTTC.

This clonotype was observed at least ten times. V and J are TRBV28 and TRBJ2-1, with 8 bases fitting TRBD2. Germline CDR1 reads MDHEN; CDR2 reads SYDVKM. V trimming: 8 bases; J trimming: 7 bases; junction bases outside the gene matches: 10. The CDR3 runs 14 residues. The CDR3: CASGKLAGWNEQFF. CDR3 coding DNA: TGTGCCAGCGGGAAGTTAGCGGGATGGAATGAGCAGTTCTTC.

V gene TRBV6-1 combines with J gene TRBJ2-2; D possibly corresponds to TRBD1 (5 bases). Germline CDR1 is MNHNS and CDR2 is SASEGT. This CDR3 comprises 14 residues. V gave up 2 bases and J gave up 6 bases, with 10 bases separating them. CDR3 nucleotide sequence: TGTGCCAGCAGTGAATGGGGCCGGCCCGGGGAGCTGTTTTTT. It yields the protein CASSEWGRPGELFF.

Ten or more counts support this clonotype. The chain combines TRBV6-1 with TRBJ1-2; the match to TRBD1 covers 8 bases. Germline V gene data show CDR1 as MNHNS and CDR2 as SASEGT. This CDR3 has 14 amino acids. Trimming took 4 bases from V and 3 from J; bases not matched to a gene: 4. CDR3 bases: TGTGCCAGCAGTGGGGACAGGAGATACTATGGCTACACCTTC. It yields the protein CASSGDRRYYGYTF.

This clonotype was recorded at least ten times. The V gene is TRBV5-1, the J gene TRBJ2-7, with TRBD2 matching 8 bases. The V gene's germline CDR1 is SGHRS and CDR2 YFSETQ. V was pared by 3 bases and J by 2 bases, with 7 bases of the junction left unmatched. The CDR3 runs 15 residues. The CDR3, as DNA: TGCGCCAGCAGCTCAGACGGACTAGCAGCCTACGAGCAGTACTTC. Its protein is CASSSDGLAAYEQYF.